What follows are 24 T cell receptor beta chains derived from one specimen sequenced in a study of PD-1 blockade in classical Hodgkin lymphoma. Exposure to brentuximab vedotin varied, and each patient had relapsed following autologous stem cell transplantation. Clones were sequenced by immunoSEQ multiplex PCR, and TCRdb holds only the in-frame ones, with some missing. The sample includes roughly 96,000 clones, roughly nine tenths of them seen just once. Sequences were derived from peripheral blood mononuclear cells (PBMCs), sampled before the second cycle of nivolumab. These receptors were taken from a human donor with classical Hodgkin lymphoma.

This rearrangement joins TRBV6-1 to TRBJ2-1; 9 bases line up with TRBD1. With 4 bases clipped from V and 3 bases from J, the junction kept 4 bases outside the gene matches. Germline lookup yields CDR1 MNHNS and CDR2 SASEGT. The CDR3 totals 15 residues. CDR3 sequence (DNA): TGTGCCAGCAGTGTCCGGGACAGGGACTACAATGAGCAGTTCTTC. This gives the protein CASSVRDRDYNEQFF.

The V and J genes are TRBV6-5 and TRBJ2-7; the match to TRBD1 covers 7 bases. The CDR3 runs 15 residues. The V and J ends lost 1 base and 2 bases, in that order; junction bases with no gene match: 5. Germline V gene data show CDR1 as MNHEY and CDR2 as SVGAGI. The CDR3 loop is CASSYYGDRPYEQYF. The CDR3 coding sequence is TGTGCCAGCAGTTACTACGGGGACAGACCCTACGAGCAGTACTTC.

The CDR3 sequence is CASSIRDDSRNQPQHF. As DNA, the CDR3 is TGTGCCAGTAGTATAAGGGACGACAGCCGCAATCAGCCCCAGCATTTT. The chain has TRBV19 and TRBJ1-5, with D tentatively TRBD1 (5 bases). V was clipped by 2 bases and J by 2 bases, with 13 bases between them. This CDR3 comprises 16 residues. Germline CDR1 is LNHDA and CDR2 is SQIVND (reference sequence).

This sequence joins TRBV15 and TRBJ2-7; the match to TRBD2 covers 13 bases. Looked up from germline, CDR1 is LNHNV and CDR2 is YYDKDF (reference sequence). With 0 bases clipped from V and 6 bases from J, the junction kept 5 bases outside the gene matches. The CDR3 runs 16 residues. CDR3 sequence: CATSRDGTSGKGEQYF. The CDR3 bases are TGTGCCACCAGCAGAGATGGGACTAGCGGGAAGGGCGAGCAGTACTTC.

This clone was observed a handful of times. The rearrangement uses TRBV19 and TRBJ1-5; TRBD1 is a possible D gene (5 bases). Germline V CDR1 and CDR2: LNHDA, SQIVND (reference sequence). V lost 3 bases and J lost 1, with 7 bases in between. There are 14 residues in the CDR3. CDR3 region: CASSIRDSNQPQHF. In DNA, the CDR3 is TGTGCCAGTAGTATCCGGGACAGCAATCAGCCCCAGCATTTT.

V is TRBV10-3 and J is TRBJ2-3; no reliable D call. The CDR3 has 13 amino acids. CDR1 is ENHRY, CDR2 SYGVKD, per germline. V gave up 4 bases and J gave up 7 bases, with 12 bases separating them. CDR3 in amino acids: CAISGDPFHTQYF. In DNA, the CDR3 is TGTGCCATCAGTGGGGATCCTTTTCATACGCAGTATTTT.

Comments on this clone: One end of the junction fails to match germline, which may point to a read error. The rearrangement links TRBV27 to TRBJ1-2, with TRBD1 identical over 9 bases. The CDR3 runs 13 residues. CDR1 is MNHEY and CDR2 is SMNVEV in the germline V gene (reference sequence). The CDR3 spells CASSLGPGQGFFF. CDR3 nucleotide sequence: TGTGCCAGCAGTTTGGGACCGGGACAGGGTTTTTTCTTC.

J is TRBJ1-2 and V is TRBV29-1; no definite D call. Germline loops: CDR1 SQVTM, CDR2 ANQGSEA. The CDR3 length is 12 residues. The V end lost 3 bases, the J end lost 2 bases, and 7 bases lay between the germline ends. In DNA, the CDR3 is TGCAGCGTTGACAGGCAAAACTATGGCTACACCTTC. Translated, it gives CSVDRQNYGYTF.

V gene TRBV5-4 combines with J gene TRBJ1-1, with D tentatively TRBD1 (6 bases). The CDR3 totals 14 residues. Germline loops: CDR1 SGHNT, CDR2 YYREEE (reference sequence). Trimming left V 4 bases short and J 0 bases short, with 10 bases between. The DNA of the CDR3 is TGTGCCAGCAGCGGGGACACCATGAACACTGAAGCTTTCTTT. Its translation: CASSGDTMNTEAFF.

The chain has TRBV5-1 and TRBJ2-7, with D uncertain. The germline CDR1 and CDR2 sequences are SGHRS and YFSETQ. This CDR3 contains 12 residues. The V and J ends lost 4 bases and 4 bases respectively, with 9 bases between them. The CDR3 here is CASSHWGYEQYF. CDR3 nucleotide sequence: TGCGCCAGCAGCCACTGGGGATACGAGCAGTACTTC.

The chain carries TRBV4-1 and TRBJ2-7, with unresolved D. This CDR3 has 15 amino acids. The V end was cut by 4 bases, the J end by 2 bases, with 15 bases between. Germline loops: CDR1 MGHRA, CDR2 YSYEKL. As DNA, the CDR3 is TGCGCCAGCAGCCGAACAAATCTACAAACCTACGAGCAGTACTTC. It encodes CASSRTNLQTYEQYF.

V and J are TRBV11-2 and TRBJ1-1; tentative D call: TRBD1 (5 bases). The CDR3 contains 14 residues. Germline CDR1 and CDR2: SGHAT and FQNNGV. Trimming took 1 base from V and 0 from J, leaving 6 bases between them. The CDR3 reads CASSLGTMNTEAFF. The DNA for the CDR3 is TGTGCCAGCAGCTTAGGGACAATGAACACTGAAGCTTTCTTT.

The V call is TRBV10-1, the J call TRBJ1-6, with 8 bases matching TRBD1. Per germline, CDR1 WNHNN and CDR2 SYGVQD (reference sequence). The V segment lost 4 bases and the J segment 7 bases; nucleotides outside the gene matches: 6. The CDR3 runs to 15 residues. The CDR3 nucleotides read TGCGCCAGCAGTGTTGGGGACAGGCGAAATTCACCCCTCCACTTT. It translates to CASSVGDRRNSPLHF.

The chain carries TRBV7-9 and TRBJ2-1; 9 nucleotides match TRBD2. V was pared by 5 bases and J by 10 bases, with 15 bases of the junction left unmatched. The CDR3 loop spans 16 amino acids. The germline V gene has CDR1 SEHNR and CDR2 FQNEAQ (reference sequence). CDR3 residues: CASSPQVAGGPGEQFF. CDR3 coding DNA: TGTGCCAGCAGCCCCCAGGTGGCGGGAGGGCCAGGAGAGCAGTTCTTC.

This rearrangement joins TRBV10-1 to TRBJ2-3; 7 bases fit TRBD2. Germline assignment: CDR1 WNHNN and CDR2 SYGVQD (reference sequence). J lost 2 bases, V lost 5 bases, and 1 base had no gene match. The CDR3 contains 13 residues. The CDR3 spells CASSSGNTDTQYF. The CDR3 DNA sequence: TGCGCCAGCAGTAGCGGGAACACAGATACGCAGTATTTT.

This clone was recorded only once. The genes are TRBV18 and TRBJ2-7; maybe TRBD2 (6 bases). Per the germline V gene, CDR1 is KGHSH and CDR2 is LQKENI. V was pared by 3 bases and J by 6 bases, with 12 bases between. CDR3 size: 13 residues. The CDR3: CASSPGLASEQYF. The CDR3 nucleotides are TGTGCCAGCTCACCGGGGCTAGCGAGCGAGCAGTACTTC.

This clone was found once. The V gene is TRBV2, the J gene TRBJ2-4; tentative D call: TRBD2 (5 bases). This CDR3 spans 15 amino acids. Trimming removed 6 bases at V and 3 bases at J, with 15 bases between. Germline CDR1 reads SNHLY; CDR2 reads FYNNEI. CDR3 amino acids: CASREPGVFKNIQYF. The CDR3 nucleotides read TGTGCCAGCAGAGAACCCGGGGTATTCAAAAACATTCAGTACTTC.

This chain uses TRBV6-6 with TRBJ1-1; D remains ambiguous. The germline V gene encodes CDR1 MNHNY and CDR2 SVGAGI (reference sequence). This CDR3 spans 11 amino acids. V was pared by 2 bases and J by 5 bases, with 3 bases between. CDR3 amino acids: CASSYRTEAFF. The CDR3 DNA sequence: TGTGCCAGCAGTTACAGGACTGAAGCTTTCTTT.

The rearrangement joins TRBV27 to TRBJ2-5; D not resolved. Trimming left V 6 bases short and J 4 bases short, with 12 bases between. Germline CDR1 MNHEY, CDR2 SMNVEV (reference sequence). The CDR3 is 13 amino acids. CDR3 amino acids: CASRPAPRETQYF. The CDR3 nucleotides read TGTGCCAGCAGACCCGCCCCTCGAGAGACCCAGTACTTC.

V usage is TRBV27 and J usage is TRBJ1-4; D perhaps matches TRBD1 (5 bases). This CDR3 is 13 amino acids long. Trimming pared 5 bases from V and 6 bases from J, leaving 10 bases between. CDR1 MNHEY and CDR2 SMNVEV come from the germline V gene (reference sequence). CDR3 sequence reads: CASSISRDEKLFF. The CDR3 DNA reads TGTGCCAGCAGTATCTCCAGGGATGAAAAACTGTTTTTT.

J is TRBJ1-5 and V is TRBV18; no reliable D call. CDR1 is KGHSH, CDR2 LQKENI, per germline. The V end lost 6 bases, the J end lost 7 bases, and 13 bases lay between the germline ends. CDR3 length: 13 residues. In nucleotides, the CDR3 is TGTGCCAGCTCCCCCCATGATGGGCAGCCCCAGCATTTT. This translates into CASSPHDGQPQHF.

V and J are TRBV5-1 and TRBJ2-1; the D is unclear. V lost 1 base and J lost 5, with 4 bases in between. The CDR3 is 12 residues long. Germline V CDR1 and CDR2: SGHRS, YFSETQ. CDR3 sequence: CASSLWDNEQFF. Written as DNA, the CDR3 is TGCGCCAGCAGCTTGTGGGACAATGAGCAGTTCTTC.

The rearrangement links TRBV4-1 to TRBJ2-3, with 11 bases lining up with TRBD2. Per germline, CDR1 MGHRA and CDR2 YSYEKL. Losses at the gene ends were 2 bases for V and 5 bases for J; bases not matched to a gene: 3. The CDR3 runs 15 residues. CDR3 residues: CASSQLAGGEDTQYF. CDR3 DNA sequence: TGCGCCAGCAGCCAATTAGCGGGGGGGGAAGATACGCAGTATTTT.

The V gene is TRBV6-6, the J gene TRBJ2-5; 11 bases align to TRBD2. J was trimmed by 5 bases and V by 5 bases; bases with no gene match: 10. Germline lookup yields CDR1 MNHNY and CDR2 SVGAGI (reference sequence). The CDR3 has 16 residues. CDR3 in amino acids: CASSPGALAGVETQYF. CDR3 nucleotide sequence: TGTGCCAGCAGTCCTGGGGCACTAGCGGGGGTGGAGACCCAGTACTTC.